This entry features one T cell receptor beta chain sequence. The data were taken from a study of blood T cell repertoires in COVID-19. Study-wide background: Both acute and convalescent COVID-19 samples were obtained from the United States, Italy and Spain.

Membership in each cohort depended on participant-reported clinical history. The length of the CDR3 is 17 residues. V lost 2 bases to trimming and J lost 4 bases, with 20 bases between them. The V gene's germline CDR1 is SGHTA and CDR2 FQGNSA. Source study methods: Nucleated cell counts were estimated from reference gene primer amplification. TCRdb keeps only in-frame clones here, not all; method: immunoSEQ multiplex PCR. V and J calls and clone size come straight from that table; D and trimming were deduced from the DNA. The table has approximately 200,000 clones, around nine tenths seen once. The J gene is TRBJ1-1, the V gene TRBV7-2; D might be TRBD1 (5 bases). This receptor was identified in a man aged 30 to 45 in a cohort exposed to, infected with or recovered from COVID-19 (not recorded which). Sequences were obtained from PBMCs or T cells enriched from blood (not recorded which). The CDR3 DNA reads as TGTGCCAGCAGCTTATCTGGGGCCACCCTGATGGGCACTGAAGCTTTCTTT. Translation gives CASSLSGATLMGTEAFF.